The TCR beta chain under discussion was sequenced for a study of cytomegalovirus exposure and HLA in healthy donors. Study findings and constraints: Later work associated approximately 17,000 TCR beta sequences with HLA alleles at 0.05 false discovery rate. A reported reduction in N-insertions relative to the roughly 710-donor mean was seen in an Asian-associated ancestry cluster in a later analysis.

After removal of 1 base from V and 3 bases from J, the junction contained 10 bases not matched to a gene. This CDR3 spans 17 amino acids. CDR1 and CDR2 (germline): LGHNT, FRNRAP. As to this clone: What it recognizes is unknown.

13 Jbeta primers and 60 Vbeta primers were used for the PCR. Clones were read by immunoSEQ multiplex PCR, and TCRdb kept only the in-frame ones, dropping some. This sample has 100,000 or so clones, with 70% to 80% found just once. The specimen was PBMCs. The receptor's source is a woman younger than 30 in good health and CMV-seropositive. The rearrangement joins TRBV12-5 to TRBJ1-2; 8 positions agree with TRBD1. The DNA of the CDR3 is TGTGCTAGTGGTTTGGGCCCTAAGGACAGGGCGGACTATGGCTACACCTTC. Translating gives CASGLGPKDRADYGYTF.